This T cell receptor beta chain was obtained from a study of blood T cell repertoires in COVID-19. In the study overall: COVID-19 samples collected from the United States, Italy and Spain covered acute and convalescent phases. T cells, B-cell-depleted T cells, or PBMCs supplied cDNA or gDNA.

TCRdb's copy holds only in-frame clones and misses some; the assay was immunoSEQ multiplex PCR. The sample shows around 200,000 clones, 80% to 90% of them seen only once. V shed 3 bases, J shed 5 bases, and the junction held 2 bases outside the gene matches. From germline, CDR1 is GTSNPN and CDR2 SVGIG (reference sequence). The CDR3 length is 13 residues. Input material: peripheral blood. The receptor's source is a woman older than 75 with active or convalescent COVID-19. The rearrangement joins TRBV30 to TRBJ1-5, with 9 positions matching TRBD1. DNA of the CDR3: TGTGCCTGGAGGGGACAGGGTTATCAGCCCCAGCATTTT. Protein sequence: CAWRGQGYQPQHF.